This record covers a single TCR beta chain. This sample was included in a study of blood T cell repertoires in COVID-19. Sequencing was performed with immunoSEQ multiplex PCR; in TCRdb, only in-frame clones are kept and a portion is missing. Here the sample spans 250,000 or so clones, almost 90% being singletons. CDR1 MNHEY and CDR2 SVGAGI come from the germline V gene. Trimming shortened V by 7 bases and J by 3 bases, and 9 bases separated the two germline ends. The length of the CDR3 is 13 residues. Sequenced sample: peripheral blood. V usage is TRBV6-5 and J usage is TRBJ1-4, with D hard to call. This TCR was recovered from a woman aged 55-69 years with COVID-19, enrolled during active disease. This chain's CDR3 is CASNLLPNEKLFF. CDR3 coding DNA: TGTGCCAGCAACTTGCTCCCTAATGAAAAACTGTTTTTT.